Listed below are T cell receptor beta chains from one sample, sequenced in a study of yellow fever vaccine responses in identical twins. TCRdb ran MiXCR on the RT-PCR reads and lists one entry per CDR3 protein. The sample includes 30,000 to 40,000 distinct CDR3 sequences, 50% to 75% of them seen just once. Specimen: T cells from blood (PBMCs), unsorted or a sorted subset (not recorded which), collected before or after yellow fever vaccination (not recorded which). These receptors were taken from a woman between 18 and 30 years old who received the yellow fever vaccine. Each CDR3 is given with its conserved first and last residue. A D gene is named only where the DNA matches it firmly. Where a row states a size, it is once, few, many or the class of an expanded clone; other rows omit it.

J | V | size | D | DNA | CDR3
TRBJ2-1 | TRBV29-1 | NA | NA | TGCAGCGTTGAAGAGGGAATTCTTTACAATGAGCAGTTCTTC | CSVEEGILYNEQFF
TRBJ1-1 | TRBV6-5 | NA | TRBD1 | TGTGCCAGCAGTTACTCTAGTGAGGGGGCGATGGCTTTCTTT | CASSYSSEGAMAFF
TRBJ1-1 | TRBV18 | once | TRBD1 | TGTGCCAGCTCACTACCGGGACAGAGTTTTACGGCTTTCTTT | CASSLPGQSFTAFF
TRBJ1-2 | TRBV2 | NA | NA | TGTGCCAGCTCCCAGGCATCTAACTATGGCTACACCTTC | CASSQASNYGYTF
TRBJ2-1 | TRBV15 | NA | TRBD2 | TGTGCCACCAGCAGAGACGGGACTAGCGGGAGAGGGGGGGCCTACAATGAGCAGTTCTTC | CATSRDGTSGRGGAYNEQFF
TRBJ2-1 | TRBV11-1 | NA | TRBD2 | TGTGCCAGCAGCTTGACTAGCGAATACAATGAGCAGTTCTTC | CASSLTSEYNEQFF
TRBJ1-2 | TRBV27 | NA | NA | TGTGCCAGTAGTTATGAGGGCCGAGACTACACCTTC | CASSYEGRDYTF
TRBJ1-2 | TRBV2 | NA | NA | TGTGCCAGCAGTAACGTCCCCGGGTCACTCAGGGCAAACTATGGCTACACCTTC | CASSNVPGSLRANYGYTF
TRBJ2-7 | TRBV6-5 | NA | NA | TGTGCCAGCAGTTCAGTTTACGAGCAGTACTTC | CASSSVYEQYF
TRBJ1-1 | TRBV4-3 | NA | TRBD1 | TGCGCCAGCAGCCAAGGGGACAGGACCACTGAAGCTTTCTTT | CASSQGDRTTEAFF
TRBJ2-3 | TRBV3-1 | NA | NA | TGTGCCAGCAGCCATCGCGGAGCCACAGATACGCAGTATTTT | CASSHRGATDTQYF
TRBJ2-1 | TRBV29-1 | NA | TRBD1 | TGCAGCGTCGACGGGACAGGGGGGAGTGAGCAGTTCTTC | CSVDGTGGSEQFF
TRBJ2-2 | TRBV6-4 | few | NA | TGTGCCAGCAGTGACTCGAGCGGGGAGCTGTTTTTT | CASSDSSGELFF
TRBJ1-1 | TRBV5-1 | few | NA | TGCGCCAGCAGTCTGCGGGATGGGGTGTACACTGAAGCTTTCTTT | CASSLRDGVYTEAFF
TRBJ2-5 | TRBV13 | NA | NA | TGTGCCAGCAGGTATCGACTAGGGGGTGAGACCCAGTACTTC | CASRYRLGGETQYF
TRBJ1-2 | TRBV20-1 | NA | NA | TGCAGTGCCCCACTGGTTAACTATGGCTACACCTTC | CSAPLVNYGYTF
TRBJ2-1 | TRBV12-3/TRBV12-4 | once | TRBD2 | TGTGCCAGCAGTTTATATAGAGCGGGAGGGTTAGGAAATGAGCAGTTCTTC | CASSLYRAGGLGNEQFF
TRBJ2-3 | TRBV18 | NA | TRBD2 | TGTGCCAGCTCACCACTGGAAGCTAGCGGGGGGGCCGGTACGCAGTATTTT | CASSPLEASGGAGTQYF
TRBJ2-4 | TRBV12-3/TRBV12-4 | NA | NA | TGTGCCAGCAGTTTAAGGGGGGTAGCCAAAAACATTCAGTACTTC | CASSLRGVAKNIQYF
TRBJ2-3 | TRBV4-3 | NA | TRBD2 | TGCGCCAGCAGCTCAGTAGCGGGGGGGTCAGATACGCAGTATTTT | CASSSVAGGSDTQYF
TRBJ2-5 | TRBV13 | NA | TRBD1 | TGTGCCAGCGCCAGGGGGAGCCTCGGGGAGACCCAGTACTTC | CASARGSLGETQYF
TRBJ1-6 | TRBV20-1 | NA | NA | TGCAGTGCTAGAGTTAGCGGATGGGGAAATTCACCCCTCCACTTT | CSARVSGWGNSPLHF
TRBJ1-1 | TRBV2 | few | NA | TGTGCCAGCAGTGAGGACAGGAACACTGAAGCTTTCTTT | CASSEDRNTEAFF
TRBJ2-2 | TRBV28 | NA | TRBD2 | TGTGCCAGCAATTTGAGGGTAGCGGGAGACTATACCGGGGAGCTGTTTTTT | CASNLRVAGDYTGELFF
TRBJ2-2 | TRBV2 | NA | NA | TGTGCCAGCAAGAGGGGCCTCACCGGGGAGCTGTTTTTT | CASKRGLTGELFF
TRBJ2-1 | TRBV6-4 | NA | NA | TGTGCCAGCAGTGACGGGGGAGGGGGCCTCGATGAGCAGTTCTTC | CASSDGGGGLDEQFF
TRBJ1-1 | TRBV2 | NA | TRBD1 | TGTGCCAGCAGGGTAGGGGGCAGGGACACTGAAGCTTTCTTT | CASRVGGRDTEAFF
TRBJ1-1 | TRBV29-1 | NA | NA | TGCAGCGCCGAAGAGTGGTCAGGCCCACGAGCTTTCTTT | CSAEEWSGPRAFF
TRBJ2-1 | TRBV2 | NA | NA | TGTGCCAGCAGTGTGAACACATACAATGAGCAGTTCTTC | CASSVNTYNEQFF
TRBJ2-1 | TRBV2 | NA | TRBD2 | TGTGCCAGCTTTCTAGCGGGAAACAATGAGCAGTTCTTC | CASFLAGNNEQFF
TRBJ1-5 | TRBV29-1 | few | NA | TGCAGCGTTGATTGGAACTCTCTAAGGGGCAATCAGCCCCAGCATTTT | CSVDWNSLRGNQPQHF
TRBJ2-1 | TRBV29-1 | NA | NA | TGCACCAGCGTAGGGGGCAATGAGCAGTTCTTC | CTSVGGNEQFF
TRBJ2-3 | TRBV11-1 | NA | NA | TGTGCCAGCAGCACGAAACGACACACAGATACGCAGTATTTT | CASSTKRHTDTQYF